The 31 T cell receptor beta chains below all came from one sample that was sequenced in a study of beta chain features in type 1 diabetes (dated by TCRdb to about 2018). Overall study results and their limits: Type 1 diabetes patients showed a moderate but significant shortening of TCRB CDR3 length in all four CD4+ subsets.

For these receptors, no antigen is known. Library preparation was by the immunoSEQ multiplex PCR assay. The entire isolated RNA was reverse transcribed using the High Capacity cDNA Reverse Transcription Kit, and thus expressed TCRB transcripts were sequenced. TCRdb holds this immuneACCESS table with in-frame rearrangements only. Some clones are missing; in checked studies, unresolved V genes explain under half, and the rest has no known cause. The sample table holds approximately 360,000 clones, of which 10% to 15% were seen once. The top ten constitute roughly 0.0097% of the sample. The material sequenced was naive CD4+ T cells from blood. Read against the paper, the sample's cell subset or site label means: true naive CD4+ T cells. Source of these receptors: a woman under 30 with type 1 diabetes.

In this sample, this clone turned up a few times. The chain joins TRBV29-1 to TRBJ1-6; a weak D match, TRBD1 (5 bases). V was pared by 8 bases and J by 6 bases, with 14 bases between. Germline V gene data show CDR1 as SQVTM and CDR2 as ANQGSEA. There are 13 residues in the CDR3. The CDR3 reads CSCSRGGNSPLHF. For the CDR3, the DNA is TGCAGCTGCAGTAGGGGAGGTAATTCACCCCTCCACTTT.

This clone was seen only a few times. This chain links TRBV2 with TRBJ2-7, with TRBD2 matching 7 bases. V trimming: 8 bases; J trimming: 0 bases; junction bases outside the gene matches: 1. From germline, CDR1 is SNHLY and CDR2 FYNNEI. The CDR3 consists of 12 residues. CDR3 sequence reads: CASERDSYEQYF. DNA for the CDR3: TGTGCCAGCGAGCGGGACTCCTACGAGCAGTACTTC.

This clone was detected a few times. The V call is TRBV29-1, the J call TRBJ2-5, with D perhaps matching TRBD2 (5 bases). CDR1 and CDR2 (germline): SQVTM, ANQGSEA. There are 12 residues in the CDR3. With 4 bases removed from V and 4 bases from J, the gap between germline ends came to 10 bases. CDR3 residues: CSVGGGRETQYF. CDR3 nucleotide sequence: TGCAGCGTTGGAGGTGGGAGAGAGACCCAGTACTTC.

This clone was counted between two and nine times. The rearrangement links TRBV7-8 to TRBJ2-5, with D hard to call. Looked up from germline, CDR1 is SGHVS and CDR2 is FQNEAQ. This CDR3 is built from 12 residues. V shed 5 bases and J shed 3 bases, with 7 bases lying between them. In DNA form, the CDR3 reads TGTGCCAGCAGCACCCTAGAAGAGACCCAGTACTTC. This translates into CASSTLEETQYF.

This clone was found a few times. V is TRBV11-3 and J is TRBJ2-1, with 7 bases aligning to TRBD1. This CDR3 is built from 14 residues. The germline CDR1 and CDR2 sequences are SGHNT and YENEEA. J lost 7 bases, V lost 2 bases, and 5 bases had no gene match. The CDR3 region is CASSLPGQRNEQFF. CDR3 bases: TGTGCCAGCAGCTTACCGGGACAGAGGAATGAGCAGTTCTTC.

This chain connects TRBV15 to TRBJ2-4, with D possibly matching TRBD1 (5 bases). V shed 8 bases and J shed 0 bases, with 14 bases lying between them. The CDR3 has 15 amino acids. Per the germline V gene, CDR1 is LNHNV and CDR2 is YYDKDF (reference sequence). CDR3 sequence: CATESGSGAKNIQYF. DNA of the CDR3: TGTGCCACCGAATCAGGGTCGGGAGCCAAAAACATTCAGTACTTC.

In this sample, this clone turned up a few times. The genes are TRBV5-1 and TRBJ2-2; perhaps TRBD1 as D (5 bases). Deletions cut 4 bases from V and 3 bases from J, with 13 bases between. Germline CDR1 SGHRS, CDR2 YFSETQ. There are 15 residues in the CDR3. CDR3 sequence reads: CASSRTPGDTGELFF. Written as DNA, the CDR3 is TGCGCCAGCAGCCGGACACCTGGGGACACCGGGGAGCTGTTTTTT.

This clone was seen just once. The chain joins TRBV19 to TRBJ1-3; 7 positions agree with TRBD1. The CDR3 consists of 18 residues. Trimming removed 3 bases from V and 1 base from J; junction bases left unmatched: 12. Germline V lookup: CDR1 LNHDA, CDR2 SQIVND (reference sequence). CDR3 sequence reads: CASSIGLTGTESGNTIYF. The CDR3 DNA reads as TGTGCCAGTAGTATTGGGCTAACCGGGACAGAGTCTGGAAACACCATATATTTT.

The CDR3 reads CASSPRLTGAGSYEQYF. The CDR3 bases are TGTGCCAGCTCACCCCGTCTGACAGGGGCGGGGTCCTACGAGCAGTACTTC. V usage is TRBV18 and J usage is TRBJ2-7; 8 positions agree with TRBD1. CDR1 and CDR2 (germline): KGHSH, LQKENI. V shed 3 bases and J 1 base; nucleotides not matched to a gene: 11. The CDR3 is 17 residues long.

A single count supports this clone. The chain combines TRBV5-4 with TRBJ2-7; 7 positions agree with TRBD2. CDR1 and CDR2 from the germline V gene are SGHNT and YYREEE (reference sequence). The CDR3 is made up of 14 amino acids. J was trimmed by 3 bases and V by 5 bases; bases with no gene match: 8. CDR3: CASRRAGTRYEQYF. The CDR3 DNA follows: TGTGCCAGCAGACGAGCGGGGACCCGCTACGAGCAGTACTTC.

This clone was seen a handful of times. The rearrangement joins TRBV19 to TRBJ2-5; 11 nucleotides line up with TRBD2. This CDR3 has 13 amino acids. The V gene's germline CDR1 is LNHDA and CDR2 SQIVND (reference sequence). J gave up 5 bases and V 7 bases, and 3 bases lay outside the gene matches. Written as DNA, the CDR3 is TGTGCCAGTACTACTAGCGGGAGTGAGACCCAGTACTTC. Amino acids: CASTTSGSETQYF.

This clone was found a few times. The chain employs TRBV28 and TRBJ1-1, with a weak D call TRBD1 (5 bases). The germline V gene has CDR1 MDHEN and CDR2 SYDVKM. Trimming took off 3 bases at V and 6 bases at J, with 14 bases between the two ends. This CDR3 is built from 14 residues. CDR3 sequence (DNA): TGTGCCAGCAGTTTGGGGGGATCGTGGGCTGAAGCTTTCTTT. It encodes CASSLGGSWAEAFF.

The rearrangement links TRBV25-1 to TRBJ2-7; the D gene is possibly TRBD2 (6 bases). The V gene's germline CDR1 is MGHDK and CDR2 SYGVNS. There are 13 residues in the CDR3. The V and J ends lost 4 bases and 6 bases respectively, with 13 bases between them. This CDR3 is CASSAGGRGEQYF. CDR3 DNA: TGTGCCAGCAGTGCCGGGGGACGGGGCGAGCAGTACTTC.

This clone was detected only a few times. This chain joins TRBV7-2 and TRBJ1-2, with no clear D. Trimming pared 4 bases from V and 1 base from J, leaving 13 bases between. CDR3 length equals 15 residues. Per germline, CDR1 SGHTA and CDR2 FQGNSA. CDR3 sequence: CASSSDTFDNYGYTF. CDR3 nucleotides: TGTGCCAGCAGCTCCGACACCTTCGATAACTATGGCTACACCTTC.

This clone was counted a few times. This CDR3 is CASSEILRDSEQFF. The CDR3 DNA is TGTGCCAGCAGTGAGATACTCCGGGATTCGGAGCAGTTCTTC. The chain employs TRBV2 and TRBJ2-1; D may be TRBD2 (5 bases). The CDR3 loop spans 14 amino acids. Germline V gene sequence: CDR1 SNHLY, CDR2 FYNNEI. Trimming left V 3 bases short and J 10 bases short, with 16 bases between.

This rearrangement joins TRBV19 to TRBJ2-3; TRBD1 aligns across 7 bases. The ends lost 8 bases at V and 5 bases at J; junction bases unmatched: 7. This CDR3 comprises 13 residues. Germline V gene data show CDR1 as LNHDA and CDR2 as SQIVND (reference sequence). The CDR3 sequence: CASGRDREDTQYF. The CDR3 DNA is TGTGCCAGTGGCCGGGACAGAGAAGATACGCAGTATTTT.

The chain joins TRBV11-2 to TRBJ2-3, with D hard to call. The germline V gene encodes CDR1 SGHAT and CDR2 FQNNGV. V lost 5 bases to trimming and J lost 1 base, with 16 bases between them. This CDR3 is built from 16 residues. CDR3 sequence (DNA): TGTGCCAGCAGCCTCCTGGCTGGCTTTCGCACAGATACGCAGTATTTT. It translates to CASSLLAGFRTDTQYF.

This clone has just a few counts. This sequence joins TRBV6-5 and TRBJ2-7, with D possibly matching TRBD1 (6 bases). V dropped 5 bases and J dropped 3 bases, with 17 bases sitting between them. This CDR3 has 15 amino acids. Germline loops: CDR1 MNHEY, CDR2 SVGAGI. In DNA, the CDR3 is TGTGCCAGCAGTCCCCCGGGGACACCGAGCTACGAGCAGTACTTC. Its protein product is CASSPPGTPSYEQYF.

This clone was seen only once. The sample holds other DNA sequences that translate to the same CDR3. CDR3 amino acids: CASTQGAGYTF. The CDR3 DNA reads as TGTGCCAGCACACAGGGTGCTGGCTACACCTTC. The chain employs TRBV25-1 and TRBJ1-2, with D maybe TRBD1 (6 bases). V was pared by 7 bases and J by 7 bases, with 10 bases between. Germline assignment: CDR1 MGHDK and CDR2 SYGVNS. The CDR3 runs to 11 residues.

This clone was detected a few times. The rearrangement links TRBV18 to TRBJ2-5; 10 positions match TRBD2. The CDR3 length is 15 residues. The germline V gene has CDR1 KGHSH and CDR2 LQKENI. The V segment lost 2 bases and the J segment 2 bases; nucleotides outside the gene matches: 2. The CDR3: CASSPGLAVQETQYF. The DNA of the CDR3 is TGTGCCAGCTCACCAGGACTAGCGGTACAAGAGACCCAGTACTTC. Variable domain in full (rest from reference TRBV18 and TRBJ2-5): NAGVMQNPRHLVRRRGQEARLRCSPMKGHSHVYWYRQLPEEGLKFMVYLQKENIIDESGMPKERFSAEFPKEGPSILRIQQVVRGDSAAYFCASSPGLAVQETQYFGPGTRLLVL.

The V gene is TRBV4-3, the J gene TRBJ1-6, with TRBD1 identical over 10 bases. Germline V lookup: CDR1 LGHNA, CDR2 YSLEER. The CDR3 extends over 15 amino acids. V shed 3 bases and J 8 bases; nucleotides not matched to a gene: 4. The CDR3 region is CASSQTGTGDSPLHF. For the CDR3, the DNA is TGCGCCAGCAGCCAGACCGGGACAGGGGATTCACCCCTCCACTTT.

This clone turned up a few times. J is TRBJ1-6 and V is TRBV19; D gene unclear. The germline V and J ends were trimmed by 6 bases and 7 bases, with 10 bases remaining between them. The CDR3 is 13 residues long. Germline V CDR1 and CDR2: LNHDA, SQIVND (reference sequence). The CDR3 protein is CASRDSANSPLHF. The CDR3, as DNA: TGTGCCAGTAGGGACTCAGCAAATTCACCCCTCCACTTT.

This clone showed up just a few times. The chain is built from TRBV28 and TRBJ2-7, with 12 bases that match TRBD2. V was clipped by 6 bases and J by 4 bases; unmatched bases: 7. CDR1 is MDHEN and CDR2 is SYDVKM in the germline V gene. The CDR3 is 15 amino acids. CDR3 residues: CASSRGLAGLYEQYF. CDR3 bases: TGTGCCAGCAGCAGGGGACTAGCGGGTCTTTACGAGCAGTACTTC. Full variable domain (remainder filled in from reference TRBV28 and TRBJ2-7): DVKVTQSSRYLVKRTGEKVFLECVQDMDHENMFWYRQDPGLGLRLIYFSYDVKMKEKGDIPEGYSVSREKKERFSLILESASTNQTSMYLCASSRGLAGLYEQYFGPGTRLTVT.

The CDR3 DNA reads as TGTGCCAGCAGTCCTCCGGGACACCCGGAGACCCAGTACTTC. Translating it yields CASSPPGHPETQYF. The J gene is TRBJ2-5, the V gene TRBV6-5, with a possible D match to TRBD1 (6 bases). The CDR3 sequence is 14 residues long. Germline V gives CDR1 MNHEY, CDR2 SVGAGI. Trimming took 5 bases from V and 5 from J, leaving 15 bases between them.

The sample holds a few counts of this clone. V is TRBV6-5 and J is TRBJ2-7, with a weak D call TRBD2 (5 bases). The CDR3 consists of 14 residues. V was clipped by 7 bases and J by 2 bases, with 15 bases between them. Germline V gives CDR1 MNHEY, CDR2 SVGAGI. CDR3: CASTQDRGAYEQYF. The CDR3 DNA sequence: TGTGCCAGCACCCAGGACCGGGGAGCCTACGAGCAGTACTTC.

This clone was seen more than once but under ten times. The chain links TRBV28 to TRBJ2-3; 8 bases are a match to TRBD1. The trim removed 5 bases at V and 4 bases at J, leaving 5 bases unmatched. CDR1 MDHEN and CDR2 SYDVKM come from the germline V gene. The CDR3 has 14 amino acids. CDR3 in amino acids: CASSPWTGSDTQYF. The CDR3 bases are TGTGCCAGCAGTCCGTGGACAGGGTCAGATACGCAGTATTTT.

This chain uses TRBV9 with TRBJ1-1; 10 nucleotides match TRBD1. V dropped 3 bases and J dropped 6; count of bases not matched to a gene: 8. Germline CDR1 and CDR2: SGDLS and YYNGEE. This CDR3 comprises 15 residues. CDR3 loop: CASSGRTGGRAEAFF. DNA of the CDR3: TGTGCCAGCAGCGGCCGGACAGGGGGTCGTGCTGAAGCTTTCTTT.

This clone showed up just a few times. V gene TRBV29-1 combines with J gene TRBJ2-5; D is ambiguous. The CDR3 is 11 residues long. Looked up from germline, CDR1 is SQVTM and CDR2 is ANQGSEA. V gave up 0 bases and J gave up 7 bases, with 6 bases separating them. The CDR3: CSVEDPGTQYF. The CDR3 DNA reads TGCAGCGTTGAAGATCCCGGGACCCAGTACTTC. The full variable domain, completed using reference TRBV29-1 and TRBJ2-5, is SAVISQKPSRDICQRGTSLTIQCQVDSQVTMMFWYRQQPGQSLTLIATANQGSEATYESGFVIDKFPISRPNLTFSTLTVSNMSPEDSSIYLCSVEDPGTQYFGPGTRLLVL.

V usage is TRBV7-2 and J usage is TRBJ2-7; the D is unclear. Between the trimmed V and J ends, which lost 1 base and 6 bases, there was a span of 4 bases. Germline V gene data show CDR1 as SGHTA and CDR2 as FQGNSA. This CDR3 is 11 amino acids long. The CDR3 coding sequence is TGTGCCAGCAGCTTAGACGGCGAGCAGTACTTC. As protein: CASSLDGEQYF.

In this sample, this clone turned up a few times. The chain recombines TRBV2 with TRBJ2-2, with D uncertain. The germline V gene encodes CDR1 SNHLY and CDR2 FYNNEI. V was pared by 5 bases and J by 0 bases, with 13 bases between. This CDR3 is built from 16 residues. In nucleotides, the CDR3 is TGTGCCAGCAGTCGTAAGGTCGCGGCGAACACCGGGGAGCTGTTTTTT. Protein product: CASSRKVAANTGELFF. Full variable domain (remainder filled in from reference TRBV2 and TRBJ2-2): EPEVTQTPSHQVTQMGQEVILRCVPISNHLYFYWYRQILGQKVEFLVSFYNNEISEKSEIFDDQFSVERPDGSNFTLKIRSTKLEDSAMYFCASSRKVAANTGELFFGEGSRLTVL.

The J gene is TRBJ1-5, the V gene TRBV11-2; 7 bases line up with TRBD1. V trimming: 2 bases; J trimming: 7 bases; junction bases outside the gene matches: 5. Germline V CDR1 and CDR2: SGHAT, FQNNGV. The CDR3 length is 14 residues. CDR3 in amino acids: CASSLRGGRQPQHF. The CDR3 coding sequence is TGTGCCAGCAGCTTAAGAGGGGGCCGGCAGCCCCAGCATTTT.